This T cell receptor beta chain is from a study of T-cell memory formation after mild COVID-19. TCRdb re-derived calls from the 5' RACE reads in MiXCR, one entry per CDR3 protein. The sample contains 40,000 to 60,000 distinct CDR3 sequences, less than 35% of which appear only once. V lost 8 bases and J lost 1, with 5 bases in between. The CDR3 has 11 residues. Looked up from germline, CDR1 is MNHEY and CDR2 is SVGAGI. Specimen: PBMCs or a T cell subset sorted from them (not recorded which). The chain recombines TRBV6-5 with TRBJ1-1, with TRBD1 as a possible D gene (5 bases). The sequence was collected from a man between 18 and 29 years old who had mild COVID-19 (a few samples of this study predate the infection). Cell type and time point are not known. For the CDR3, the DNA is TGTGCCAGCGGACAGAACACTGAAGCTTTCTTT. Translation: CASGQNTEAFF.